This paragraph reports one TCR beta chain. These data are taken from a study of blood T cells in healthy people across ages. V lost 4 bases, J lost 5 bases, and 14 bases stayed unmatched. Germline CDR1 SEHNR, CDR2 FQNEAQ (reference sequence). This CDR3 is built from 17 residues. PCR was performed a second time for about 7 to 11 cycles using a sample-barcoded 5' primer and a J-beta primer mix. TCRdb reanalysed the 5' RACE reads using MiXCR and keeps one entry per CDR3 protein. The sample carries about 1.4 million distinct CDR3 sequences, 45% to 70% recorded once. The chain links TRBV7-9 to TRBJ1-5, with TRBD1 identical over 7 bases. The source is a man in his late teens or twenties in good health. Sequenced sample: blood. Here the CDR3 reads CASSSTGAGGWDQPQHF. Written as DNA, the CDR3 is TGTGCCAGCAGCTCAACGGGGGCAGGGGGATGGGATCAGCCCCAGCATTTT.